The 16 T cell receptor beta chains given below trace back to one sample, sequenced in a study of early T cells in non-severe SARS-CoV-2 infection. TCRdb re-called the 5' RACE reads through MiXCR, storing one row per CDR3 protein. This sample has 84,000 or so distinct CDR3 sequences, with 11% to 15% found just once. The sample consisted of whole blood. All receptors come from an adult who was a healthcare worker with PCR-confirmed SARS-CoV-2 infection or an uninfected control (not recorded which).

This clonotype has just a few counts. As DNA, the CDR3 is TGTGCCAGGAGCATTGAAGCTTTCTTT. Translating it yields CARSIEAFF. V usage is TRBV7-9 and J usage is TRBJ1-1; no clear D. The germline V gene encodes CDR1 SEHNR and CDR2 FQNEAQ (reference sequence). CDR3 length equals 9 residues. With 9 bases removed from V and 7 bases from J, the gap between germline ends came to 6 bases.

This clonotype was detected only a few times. DNA for the CDR3: TGCAGCGTCTCCACGGGGACCCCTAGCACAGATACGCAGTATTTT. It encodes CSVSTGTPSTDTQYF. The gene calls are TRBV29-1 and TRBJ2-3; D may match TRBD1 or TRBD2 (5 bases each). The germline gives CDR1 SQVTM, CDR2 ANQGSEA. V was trimmed by 6 bases and J by 0 bases, leaving 16 bases between them. The CDR3 is 15 amino acids.

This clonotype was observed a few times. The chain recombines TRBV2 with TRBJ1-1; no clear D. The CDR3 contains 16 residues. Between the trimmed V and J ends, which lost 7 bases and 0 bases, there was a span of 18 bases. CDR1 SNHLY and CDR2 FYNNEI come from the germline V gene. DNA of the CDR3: TGTGCCAGCACCCGGGAGGATGGCAGATTGAACACTGAAGCTTTCTTT. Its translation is CASTREDGRLNTEAFF.

Written as DNA, the CDR3 is TGTGCCAGCACCCAGGACCCCGCCGGTCGTGCCTACACCTTC. Residues: CASTQDPAGRAYTF. This chain links TRBV6-5 with TRBJ1-2, with D uncertain. Germline V gene data show CDR1 as MNHEY and CDR2 as SVGAGI. The CDR3 has 14 residues. Between the trimmed V and J ends, which lost 7 bases and 10 bases, there was a span of 22 bases.

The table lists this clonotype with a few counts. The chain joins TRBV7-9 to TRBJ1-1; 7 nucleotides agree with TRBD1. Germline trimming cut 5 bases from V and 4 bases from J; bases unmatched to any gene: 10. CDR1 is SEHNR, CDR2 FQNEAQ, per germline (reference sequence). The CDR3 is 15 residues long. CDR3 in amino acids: CASSPHRGEGTEAFF. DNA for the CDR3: TGTGCCAGCAGCCCACACAGGGGTGAGGGCACTGAAGCTTTCTTT.

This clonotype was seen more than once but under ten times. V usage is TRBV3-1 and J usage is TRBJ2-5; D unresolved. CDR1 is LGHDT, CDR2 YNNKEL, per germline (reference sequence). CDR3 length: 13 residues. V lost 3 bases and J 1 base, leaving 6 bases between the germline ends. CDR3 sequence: CASSHPPQETQYF. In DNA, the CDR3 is TGTGCCAGCAGCCATCCTCCCCAAGAGACCCAGTACTTC.

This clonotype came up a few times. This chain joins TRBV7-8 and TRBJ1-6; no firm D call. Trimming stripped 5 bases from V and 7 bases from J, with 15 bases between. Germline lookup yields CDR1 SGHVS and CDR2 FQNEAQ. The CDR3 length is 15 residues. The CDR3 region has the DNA TGTGCCAGCAGCCTAGGACGCGCCGAGAATTCACCCCTCCACTTT. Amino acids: CASSLGRAENSPLHF.

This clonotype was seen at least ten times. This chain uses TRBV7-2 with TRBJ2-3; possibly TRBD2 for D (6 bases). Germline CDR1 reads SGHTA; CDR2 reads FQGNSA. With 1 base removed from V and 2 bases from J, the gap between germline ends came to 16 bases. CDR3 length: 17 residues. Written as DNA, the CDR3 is TGTGCCAGCAGCTTAGAGTCGCTCGAGCGGGTCACAGATACGCAGTATTTT. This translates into CASSLESLERVTDTQYF.

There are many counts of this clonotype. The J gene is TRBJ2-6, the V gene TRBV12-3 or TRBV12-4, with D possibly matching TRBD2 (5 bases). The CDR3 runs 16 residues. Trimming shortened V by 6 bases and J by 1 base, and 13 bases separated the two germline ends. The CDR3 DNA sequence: TGTGCCAGCAGCGACACTAGGATATCTGGGGCCAACGTCCTGACTTTC. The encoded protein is CASSDTRISGANVLTF.

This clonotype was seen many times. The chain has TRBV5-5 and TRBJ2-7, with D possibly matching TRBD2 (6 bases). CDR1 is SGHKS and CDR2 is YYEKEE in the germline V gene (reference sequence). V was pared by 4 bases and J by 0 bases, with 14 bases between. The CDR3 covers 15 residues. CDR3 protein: CASSVTGTDSYEQYF. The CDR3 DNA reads TGTGCCAGCAGCGTCACCGGGACTGACTCCTACGAGCAGTACTTC.

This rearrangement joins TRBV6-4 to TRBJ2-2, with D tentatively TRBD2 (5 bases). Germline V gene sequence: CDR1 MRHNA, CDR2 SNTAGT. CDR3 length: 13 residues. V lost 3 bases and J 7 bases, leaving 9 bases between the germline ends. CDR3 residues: CASSDSGFGELFF. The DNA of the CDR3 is TGTGCCAGCAGTGATTCGGGGTTCGGGGAGCTGTTTTTT.

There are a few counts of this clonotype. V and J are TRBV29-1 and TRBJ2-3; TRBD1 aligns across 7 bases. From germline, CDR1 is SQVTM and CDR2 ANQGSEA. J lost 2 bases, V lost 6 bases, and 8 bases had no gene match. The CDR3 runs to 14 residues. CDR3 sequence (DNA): TGCAGCGTACGGGGACAGTACTACACAGATACGCAGTATTTT. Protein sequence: CSVRGQYYTDTQYF.

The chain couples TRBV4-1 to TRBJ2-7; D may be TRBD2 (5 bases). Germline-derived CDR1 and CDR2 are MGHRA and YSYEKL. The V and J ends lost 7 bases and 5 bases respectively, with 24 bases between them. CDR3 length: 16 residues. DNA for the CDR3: TGCGCCAGCACCGAAGGTCGAGGCGGGCGTAATGACGAGCAGTACTTC. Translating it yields CASTEGRGGRNDEQYF.

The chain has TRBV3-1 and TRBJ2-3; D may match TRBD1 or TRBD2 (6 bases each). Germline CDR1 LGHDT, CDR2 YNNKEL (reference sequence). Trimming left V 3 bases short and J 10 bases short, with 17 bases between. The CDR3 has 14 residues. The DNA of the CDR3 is TGTGCCAGCAGCCATCTAAGGGGGGCCGCGCCGCAGTATTTT. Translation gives CASSHLRGAAPQYF.

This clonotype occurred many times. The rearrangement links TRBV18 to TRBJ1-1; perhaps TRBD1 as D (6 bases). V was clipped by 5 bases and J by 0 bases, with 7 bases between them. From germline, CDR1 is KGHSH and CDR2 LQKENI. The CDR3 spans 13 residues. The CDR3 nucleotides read TGTGCCAGCTCAGGACAGCTGAACACTGAAGCTTTCTTT. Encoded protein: CASSGQLNTEAFF.

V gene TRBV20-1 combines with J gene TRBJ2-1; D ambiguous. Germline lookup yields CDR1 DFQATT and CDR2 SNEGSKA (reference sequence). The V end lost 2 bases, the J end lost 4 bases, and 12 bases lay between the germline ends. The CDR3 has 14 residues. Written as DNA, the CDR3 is TGCAGTGCTAGAAACCCTTCTGGGTACAATGAGCAGTTCTTC. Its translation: CSARNPSGYNEQFF.